The 16 T cell receptor beta chains presented below share a single source sample, sequenced in a study of T cells in Graves' hyperthyroidism and ophthalmopathy. The source material, RNA transcripts, was used to amplify TCR beta CDR3 regions. HTBI primers drove first-round RT-PCR of the TCR CDR3. One entry per CDR3 protein results from TCRdb running MiXCR on the multiplex PCR reads. The top ten clones hold more than 30% of a sample with some 370,000 distinct CDR3 sequences, approximately 17% of them seen once. Sequenced sample: blood. The source of these receptors is a woman aged 30 to 39 with Graves' hyperthyroidism that later progressed to Graves' ophthalmopathy.

The genes are TRBV9 and TRBJ2-7, with no clear D. The CDR3 runs 16 residues. Deletions cut 3 bases from V and 3 bases from J, with 19 bases between. Germline values: CDR1 SGDLS, CDR2 YYNGEE. The CDR3 here is CASSAPGSEFFYEQYF. The CDR3 DNA follows: TGTGCCAGCAGCGCTCCCGGGTCCGAGTTTTTCTACGAGCAGTACTTC. The full variable domain, in which reference TRBV9 and TRBJ2-7 provide the parts outside the CDR3, is DSGVTQTPKHLITATGQRVTLRCSPRSGDLSVYWYQQSLDQGLQFLIQYYNGEERAKGNILERFSAQQFPDLHSELNLSSLELGDSALYFCASSAPGSEFFYEQYFGPGTRLTVT.

This clonotype was recorded many times. The chain recombines TRBV6-2 or TRBV6-3 with TRBJ2-5, with D maybe TRBD2 (5 bases). There are 18 residues in the CDR3. V was clipped by 5 bases and J by 4 bases, with 26 bases between them. Germline V CDR1 and CDR2: MNHEY, SVGEGT. CDR3 in DNA: TGTGCCAGCAGTCCCCGGGGTTTAGGGCCGCCCGGCCGAGAGACCCAGTACTTC. Amino acid sequence: CASSPRGLGPPGRETQYF.

This clonotype was seen repeatedly, ten times or more. V usage is TRBV6-1 and J usage is TRBJ1-6; D is unclear. Trimming took 5 bases from V and 8 from J, leaving 16 bases between them. This CDR3 contains 15 residues. Per the germline V gene, CDR1 is MNHNS and CDR2 is SASEGT. The CDR3 loop is CASSHGEGWDSPLHF. The CDR3 coding sequence is TGTGCCAGCAGTCACGGAGAAGGTTGGGATTCACCCCTCCACTTT.

This clonotype was recorded many times. The chain joins TRBV11-2 to TRBJ1-3; 9 nucleotides agree with TRBD1. With V trimmed by 5 bases and J by 3 bases, 5 bases remained unmatched. This CDR3 has 15 residues. Germline CDR1 SGHAT, CDR2 FQNNGV. The CDR3 DNA sequence: TGTGCCAGCAGCCGGGGGACAGGGTTTGGAAACACCATATATTTT. Its translation is CASSRGTGFGNTIYF.

At least ten counts were recorded for this clonotype. The chain combines TRBV7-8 with TRBJ1-6, with D uncertain. Trimming took 5 bases from V and 0 from J, leaving 14 bases between them. Per germline, CDR1 SGHVS and CDR2 FQNEAQ. CDR3 length equals 17 residues. The CDR3 is CASSVGRLSSYNSPLHF. CDR3 in DNA: TGTGCCAGCAGCGTCGGAAGGTTAAGCTCCTATAATTCACCCCTCCACTTT.

The CDR3 DNA sequence: TGTGCCACCAGCAGAGTGTGGGGACCGACCTACGAGCAGTACTTC. Protein: CATSRVWGPTYEQYF. The chain recombines TRBV15 with TRBJ2-7; either TRBD1 or TRBD2 may fit D (5 bases each). V was pared by 1 base and J by 2 bases, with 12 bases between. The CDR3 contains 15 residues. CDR1 and CDR2 from the germline V gene are LNHNV and YYDKDF (reference sequence).

The chain employs TRBV7-6 and TRBJ2-3, with TRBD1 matching 12 bases. CDR1 SGHVS and CDR2 FNYEAQ come from the germline V gene. This CDR3 contains 16 residues. The V gene end was trimmed by 4 bases and the J gene end by 6 bases; junction bases not matched to a gene: 8. The CDR3 DNA sequence: TGTGCCAGCAGCTCAGGGGGGACAGGGGGCCACGATACGCAGTATTTT. Protein: CASSSGGTGGHDTQYF.

This clonotype was seen just once. The chain joins TRBV5-6 to TRBJ2-7; D tentatively fits TRBD1 or TRBD2 (6 bases each). V was clipped by 1 base and J by 0 bases, with 11 bases between them. This CDR3 contains 15 residues. Germline assignment: CDR1 SGHDT and CDR2 YYEEEE. Written as DNA, the CDR3 is TGTGCCAGCAGCTTGTTGGGGGGCGGCTCCTACGAGCAGTACTTC. Residues: CASSLLGGGSYEQYF.

This clonotype was detected many times. This chain links TRBV5-1 with TRBJ1-1; no reliable D call. The V end was cut by 2 bases, the J end by 2 bases, with 10 bases between. Per the germline V gene, CDR1 is SGHRS and CDR2 is YFSETQ. The CDR3 length is 14 residues. The DNA for the CDR3 is TGCGCCAGCAGCTTCGAGGGTGTTAACACTGAAGCTTTCTTT. Amino acid sequence: CASSFEGVNTEAFF.

This clonotype has ten or more counts. The chain employs TRBV6-2 or TRBV6-3 and TRBJ2-7; 7 positions agree with TRBD1. Unmatched junction bases numbered 4, after V lost 2 bases and J lost 3 bases. The CDR3 covers 14 residues. The germline CDR1 and CDR2 sequences are MNHEY and SVGEGT. The CDR3 sequence is CASSYDRVLYEQYF. The CDR3, as DNA: TGTGCCAGCAGTTACGACAGGGTGCTCTACGAGCAGTACTTC.

The V gene is TRBV5-1, the J gene TRBJ2-3, with 9 bases aligning to TRBD2. This CDR3 comprises 17 residues. CDR1 SGHRS and CDR2 YFSETQ come from the germline V gene. V was pared by 3 bases and J by 2 bases, with 10 bases of the junction left unmatched. The CDR3 sequence: CASSSGLALWDTDTQYF. The DNA for the CDR3 is TGCGCCAGCAGCTCGGGACTAGCATTATGGGACACAGATACGCAGTATTTT.

This chain links TRBV20-1 with TRBJ2-1, with 14 nucleotides matching TRBD2. This CDR3 is 16 amino acids long. Looked up from germline, CDR1 is DFQATT and CDR2 is SNEGSKA (reference sequence). J lost 9 bases, V lost 0 bases, and 7 bases had no gene match. CDR3 sequence: CSARDPTSGRAGEQFF. CDR3 DNA sequence: TGCAGTGCTAGAGATCCGACTAGCGGGAGGGCCGGTGAGCAGTTCTTC.

This clonotype was observed at least ten times. The rearrangement uses TRBV7-9 and TRBJ2-3, with 10 bases aligning to TRBD2. This CDR3 comprises 16 residues. The V segment lost 3 bases and the J segment 2 bases; nucleotides outside the gene matches: 5. Germline V gene data show CDR1 as SEHNR and CDR2 as FQNEAQ (reference sequence). The CDR3 here is CASSLGLAGDTDTQYF. CDR3 coding DNA: TGTGCCAGCAGCTTGGGTCTAGCGGGGGACACAGATACGCAGTATTTT.

This clonotype was seen at least ten times. The V and J genes are TRBV7-2 and TRBJ2-5; tentative D call: TRBD1 (6 bases). The CDR3 is made up of 14 amino acids. V shed 5 bases and J shed 4 bases, with 14 bases lying between them. The germline V gene encodes CDR1 SGHTA and CDR2 FQGNSA. CDR3 amino acids: CASSPRQAPETQYF. CDR3 sequence (DNA): TGTGCCAGCAGCCCCCGACAGGCCCCAGAGACCCAGTACTTC.

There are many counts of this clonotype. The V call is TRBV2, the J call TRBJ1-3; 10 bases map to TRBD1. The CDR3 has 16 amino acids. CDR1 is SNHLY and CDR2 is FYNNEI in the germline V gene. Trimming at V came to 0 bases and at J to 2 bases, leaving 1 base not matched to a gene. The CDR3 reads CASSEAGQGAGNTIYF. CDR3 DNA: TGTGCCAGCAGTGAAGCCGGACAGGGGGCTGGAAACACCATATATTTT. Based on the CDR3 plus reference TRBV2 and TRBJ1-3, the full variable domain is EPEVTQTPSHQVTQMGQEVILRCVPISNHLYFYWYRQILGQKVEFLVSFYNNEISEKSEIFDDQFSVERPDGSNFTLKIRSTKLEDSAMYFCASSEAGQGAGNTIYFGEGSWLTVV.

Many counts were recorded for this clonotype. The chain couples TRBV2 to TRBJ2-5; 7 positions agree with TRBD2. The CDR3 runs to 13 residues. Germline-derived CDR1 and CDR2 are SNHLY and FYNNEI. V was pared by 9 bases and J by 3 bases, with 7 bases of the junction left unmatched. The CDR3 region has the DNA TGTGCCAGTCATTGGGCGGGGGAAGAGACCCAGTACTTC. Translation: CASHWAGEETQYF.